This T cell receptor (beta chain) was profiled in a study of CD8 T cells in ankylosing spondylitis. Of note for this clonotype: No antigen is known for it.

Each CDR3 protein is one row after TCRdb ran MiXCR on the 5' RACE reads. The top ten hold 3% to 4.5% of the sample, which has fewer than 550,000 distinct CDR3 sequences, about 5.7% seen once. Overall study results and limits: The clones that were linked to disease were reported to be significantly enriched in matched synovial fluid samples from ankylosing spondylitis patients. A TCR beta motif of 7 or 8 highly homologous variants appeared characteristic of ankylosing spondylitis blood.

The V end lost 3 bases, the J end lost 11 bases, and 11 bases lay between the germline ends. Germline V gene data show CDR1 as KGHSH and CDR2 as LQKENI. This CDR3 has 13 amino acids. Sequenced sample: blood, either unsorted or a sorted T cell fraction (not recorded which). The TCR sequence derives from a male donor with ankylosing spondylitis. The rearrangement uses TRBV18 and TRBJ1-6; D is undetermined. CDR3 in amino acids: CASSPGQAPPLHF. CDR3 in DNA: TGTGCCAGCTCACCGGGTCAGGCACCACCCCTCCACTTT.